This T cell receptor (beta chain) was captured by sequencing in a study of blood T cell repertoires in COVID-19 (TCRdb year 2020). Background for the entire study: Samples from collaborators originated in the United States, Italy and Spain and spanned both the acute and convalescent phases of COVID-19. Nearly every sample came with metadata listing a de-identified subject ID, COVID-19 status, age in years and sex. Where HLA class I and class II types were available, the types were taken from metadata supplied by the sample provider, not from assay-based typing. The material from the prospective study consisted of cDNA or gDNA derived from T cells, B-cell-depleted T cells, or PBMCs. Subjects who had been exposed to COVID-19, were actively infected with it, or had recovered from it provided the deeply sampled blood TCRbeta repertoires that made up the dataset. The repertoires were released in a freely available public database intended as a resource for research on the immune response to SARS-CoV-2. The samples were drawn from two sources: the first 160 participants of the ongoing ImmuneRACE study, and some 1,300 subjects contributed by 6 global collaborators. Paper-wide results and their limitations: Clinical and demographic metadata were provided uncurated, with the amount varying by source and participant.

The junction shows trimming of 6 bases on V and 3 bases on J, and the gene matches do not reach 8 bases of it. Including cysteine and phenylalanine, the CDR3 has 14 amino acids. Of the read, only the CDR3 DNA is kept; its 42 bases are in frame from base 1. The germline V gene (reference sequence) specifies PRHDT as CDR1 and FYEKMQ as CDR2. One collaborating source in Seattle enrolled patients during active infection and followed them longitudinally through the course of disease. Collaborating institutions collected whole blood in K2EDTA tubes following their own protocols. For TCRbeta analysis, collaborators shipped samples in one of three forms: frozen whole blood, isolated PBMCs, or DNA extracted from either of those sample types. To note about this clone: This clone's antigen is unknown. The record has no base qualities; no much larger clone is one base away.

TCRbeta CDR3 regions were amplified from genomic DNA by means of the immunoSEQ Assay, a bias-controlled multiplex PCR. The source study handled its data this way. The number of nucleated cells in each sample was estimated from the amplification of reference gene primers within the assay. Sequence reads were collapsed and filtered to measure the absolute abundance of every unique TCRbeta CDR3 rearrangement. For each sample, productive Simpson clonality was calculated as the square root of Simpson's diversity index over productive rearrangements. As stored in TCRdb, this immuneACCESS dataset retains in-frame rearrangements with V and J assigned. A fraction of the clones does not appear; measured against another copy, unresolved V genes explain less than half of the discrepancy, and the remainder lacks a known reason. V, J and clone size are those of that table, while D and trimming were read from the DNA. Here the sample has around 150,000 clones; approximately 87% occur a single time. The ten most abundant clones make up about 9.3% of the sample.

The source is a woman in her 70s with COVID-19, enrolled during active disease. The chain is encoded by TRBV13 joined to TRBJ2-7; TRBD2 lines up with 7 middle nucleotides. Sequences were obtained from peripheral blood. The DNA is TGTGCCAGCAGTCAAGCACCGGGGGGCTACGAGCAGTACTTC. Translation gives CASSQAPGGYEQYF.